Listed here are 24 T cell receptor beta chains from one sample, sequenced in a study of identical twins. TCRdb processed the 5' RACE reads anew with MiXCR; each CDR3 protein has one entry. The sample has some 710,000 distinct CDR3 sequences, around 5.7% seen once; the top ten hold approximately 2%. Sequenced: naive T cells sorted from blood. These TCRs come from a man between 18 and 35 years old in good health.

This clonotype turned up a few times. The rearrangement links TRBV3-1 to TRBJ2-2, with 7 bases matching TRBD2. The trim removed 4 bases at V and 1 base at J, leaving 12 bases unmatched. CDR3 length: 18 amino acids. In germline, CDR1 is LGHDT, CDR2 YNNKEL (reference sequence). The CDR3 sequence: CASSLLMLAGKNTGELFF. The CDR3 nucleotides read TGTGCCAGCAGCCTACTGATGTTAGCGGGCAAGAACACCGGGGAGCTGTTTTTT.

The sample holds many counts of this clonotype. The chain uses TRBV6-6 and TRBJ1-3; perhaps TRBD1 as D (5 bases). Germline V gene lookup returns CDR1 MNHNY and CDR2 SVGAGI (reference sequence). The ends were cut back, 6 bases at V and 8 bases at J, with 14 bases in the middle. The CDR3 totals 13 residues. The chain's CDR3 is CASRRAGGDTIYF. The CDR3 nucleotides read TGTGCCAGCAGGCGGGCTGGGGGTGACACCATATATTTT.

This clonotype was seen ten or more times. For the CDR3, the DNA is TGCAGCGCCGGGACTAGCGGCACCGGGGAGCTGTTTTTT. It codes for CSAGTSGTGELFF. The V call is TRBV29-1, the J call TRBJ2-2; TRBD2 matches at 11 bases. Trimming at V came to 7 bases and at J to 4 bases, leaving 2 bases not matched to a gene. From germline, CDR1 is SQVTM and CDR2 ANQGSEA. This CDR3 comprises 13 residues.

The table lists this clonotype with many counts. V usage is TRBV12-3 or TRBV12-4 and J usage is TRBJ1-5, with 12 bases fitting TRBD1. The CDR3 totals 14 residues. V gave up 8 bases and J gave up 6 bases; unmatched junction bases: 5. The CDR3 protein is CASSGTGGGQPQHF. The CDR3 region has the DNA TGTGCCAGCTCCGGGACAGGGGGCGGTCAGCCCCAGCATTTT.

This clonotype was seen at least ten times. V and J are TRBV20-1 and TRBJ1-4, with D possibly being TRBD1 (6 bases). The CDR3 is 13 residues long. In germline, CDR1 is DFQATT, CDR2 SNEGSKA (reference sequence). V lost 3 bases and J 6 bases, leaving 11 bases between the germline ends. CDR3 sequence: CSARGAGDEKLFF. As DNA, the CDR3 is TGCAGTGCTAGGGGGGCGGGAGATGAAAAACTGTTTTTT.

This clonotype occurred many times. The V and J genes are TRBV29-1 and TRBJ2-5; 7 nucleotides agree with TRBD2. Trimming took 2 bases from V and 1 from J; bases not matched to a gene: 10. The CDR3 has 16 amino acids. CDR1 and CDR2 from the germline V gene are SQVTM and ANQGSEA. Here the CDR3 reads CSVETPAGYIQETQYF. DNA of the CDR3: TGCAGCGTTGAAACCCCAGCGGGGTATATCCAAGAGACCCAGTACTTC.

This clonotype came up many times. The chain combines TRBV7-6 with TRBJ2-5, with D uncertain. Germline V gene lookup returns CDR1 SGHVS and CDR2 FNYEAQ. The CDR3 is made up of 14 amino acids. V lost 0 bases to trimming and J lost 4 bases, with 9 bases between them. In DNA, the CDR3 is TGTGCCAGCAGCTTAGCGAATATCGGAGAGACCCAGTACTTC. Its translation is CASSLANIGETQYF. The entire variable domain, with the rest obtained from reference TRBV7-6 and TRBJ2-5, is as follows: GAGVSQSPRYKVTKRGQDVALRCDPISGHVSLYWYRQALGQGPEFLTYFNYEAQQDKSGLPNDRFSAERPEGSISTLTIQRTEQRDSAMYRCASSLANIGETQYFGPGTRLLVL.

This clonotype was seen a few times. In DNA form, the CDR3 reads TGTGCCAGCAGCCAAGTTGGTTCCTCCAACGTCCTGACTTTC. It specifies CASSQVGSSNVLTF. This sequence joins TRBV14 and TRBJ2-6; no definite D call. The CDR3 extends over 14 amino acids. The V gene's germline CDR1 is SGHDN and CDR2 FVKESK. V was pared by 1 base and J by 8 bases, with 9 bases between.

The table lists this clonotype with many counts. The J gene is TRBJ1-5, the V gene TRBV5-1, with 7 bases that match TRBD1. V dropped 3 bases and J dropped 5; count of bases not matched to a gene: 8. The CDR3 runs to 15 residues. CDR1 and CDR2 (germline): SGHRS, YFSETQ. The CDR3 reads CASSWGGGRDQPQHF. CDR3 DNA sequence: TGCGCCAGCAGCTGGGGAGGGGGCAGGGATCAGCCCCAGCATTTT.

This clonotype was found a few times. V gene TRBV27 combines with J gene TRBJ2-5; the D gene is possibly TRBD2 (6 bases). V was trimmed by 6 bases and J by 4 bases, leaving 18 bases between them. CDR1 is MNHEY and CDR2 is SMNVEV in the germline V gene (reference sequence). The CDR3 sequence is 15 residues long. CDR3 sequence (DNA): TGTGCCAGCAGGGAGCGGGTCTCCTTACGAGAGACCCAGTACTTC. This gives the protein CASRERVSLRETQYF.

This clonotype was seen repeatedly, ten times or more. This sequence joins TRBV20-1 and TRBJ2-1; 7 nucleotides agree with TRBD2. There are 14 residues in the CDR3. V shed 0 bases and J 5 bases; nucleotides not matched to a gene: 4. Germline values: CDR1 DFQATT, CDR2 SNEGSKA (reference sequence). CDR3 in amino acids: CSAREAGRHNEQFF. The CDR3 DNA follows: TGCAGTGCTAGAGAAGCGGGACGCCACAATGAGCAGTTCTTC.

The chain joins TRBV23-1 to TRBJ2-7; 7 bases map to TRBD2. TRBV23-1 belongs to the ORF category, with a function that is uncertain. V shed 8 bases, J shed 3 bases, and the junction held 1 base outside the gene matches. CDR3 length: 11 residues. The CDR3: CASGRDYEQYF. The CDR3 DNA follows: TGCGCCAGCGGGAGGGACTACGAGCAGTACTTC.

This clonotype was observed at least ten times. The chain recombines TRBV12-3 or TRBV12-4 with TRBJ2-7, with TRBD2 matching 7 bases. The CDR3 runs 16 residues. J lost 7 bases, V lost 2 bases, and 14 bases had no gene match. The CDR3 DNA reads as TGTGCCAGCAGTTTACGATCAGCGGGACTCTCAGGGGAGCAGTACTTC. Its translation: CASSLRSAGLSGEQYF.

In this sample, this clonotype turned up many times. The chain has TRBV11-2 and TRBJ2-1; 11 nucleotides match TRBD2. Germline CDR1 is SGHAT and CDR2 is FQNNGV. CDR3 length: 15 amino acids. Losses at the gene ends were 6 bases for V and 4 bases for J; bases not matched to a gene: 5. The CDR3: CASRPLAGVYNEQFF. The CDR3 DNA reads TGTGCCAGCAGGCCACTAGCGGGAGTGTACAATGAGCAGTTCTTC.

The sample holds many counts of this clonotype. The rearrangement links TRBV29-1 to TRBJ2-3; possibly TRBD2 for D (5 bases). There are 13 residues in the CDR3. V shed 5 bases and J shed 2 bases, with 11 bases lying between them. In germline, CDR1 is SQVTM, CDR2 ANQGSEA. CDR3 DNA: TGCAGCGTTCTGGACTCTCCCACAGATACGCAGTATTTT. Its protein is CSVLDSPTDTQYF.

This clonotype was seen at least ten times. The chain has TRBV12-3 or TRBV12-4 and TRBJ2-2; 7 nucleotides align to TRBD1. This CDR3 is built from 16 residues. After removal of 5 bases from V and 0 bases from J, the junction contained 6 bases not matched to a gene. CDR3: CASSARQGSNTGELFF. The CDR3 DNA reads as TGTGCCAGCAGTGCCAGACAGGGTTCGAACACCGGGGAGCTGTTTTTT.

The V gene is TRBV15, the J gene TRBJ2-2; D is uncertain. CDR3 length equals 13 residues. V lost 0 bases and J lost 6, with 5 bases in between. Per germline, CDR1 LNHNV and CDR2 YYDKDF (reference sequence). In DNA, the CDR3 is TGTGCCACCAGCAGAGAAAGTCCCGGGGAGCTGTTTTTT. It is translated as CATSRESPGELFF.

This chain uses TRBV7-6 with TRBJ2-1; either TRBD1 or TRBD2 may fit D (5 bases each). The CDR3 loop spans 18 amino acids. V lost 0 bases, J lost 4 bases, and 19 bases lay in between. From germline, CDR1 is SGHVS and CDR2 FNYEAQ. The CDR3 loop is CASSLARISGTNYNEQFF. The CDR3 DNA reads TGTGCCAGCAGCTTAGCGCGTATATCGGGGACGAATTACAATGAGCAGTTCTTC.

This clonotype was recorded many times. This chain connects TRBV12-3 or TRBV12-4 to TRBJ2-1; perhaps TRBD2 as D (6 bases). CDR3 length equals 16 residues. Trimming left V 5 bases short and J 5 bases short, with 19 bases between. CDR3 DNA sequence: TGTGCCAGCAGTCCGAGGACTACCCAAATACACAATGAGCAGTTCTTC. Amino acids: CASSPRTTQIHNEQFF.

In its sample, this clonotype was seen many times. The chain carries TRBV4-3 and TRBJ2-1; 8 nucleotides align to TRBD2. V lost 0 bases and J lost 0; bases outside the gene matches: 16. This CDR3 contains 21 residues. Germline CDR1 reads LGHNA; CDR2 reads YSLEER. CDR3 coding DNA: TGCGCCAGCAGCCAAGATATCTCGGGACTAGTAATCAAGATCTCCTACAATGAGCAGTTCTTC. It translates to CASSQDISGLVIKISYNEQFF.

V and J are TRBV7-2 and TRBJ2-7, with a tentative D call TRBD2 (6 bases). The CDR3 extends over 13 amino acids. V was cut by 5 bases and J by 2 bases, with 10 bases left in between. In germline, CDR1 is SGHTA, CDR2 FQGNSA. CDR3 in amino acids: CASSRDFAYEQYF. DNA for the CDR3: TGTGCCAGCAGCAGGGACTTTGCCTACGAGCAGTACTTC.

In this sample, this clonotype turned up many times. This sequence joins TRBV3-1 and TRBJ2-2, with D unclear. Germline CDR1 LGHDT, CDR2 YNNKEL (reference sequence). With 2 bases removed from V and 4 bases from J, the gap between germline ends came to 8 bases. The CDR3 sequence is 14 residues long. CDR3 sequence (DNA): TGTGCCAGCAGCCAACCACGTACCACCGGGGAGCTGTTTTTT. Its protein is CASSQPRTTGELFF.

The V call is TRBV5-1, the J call TRBJ2-5, with a tentative D call TRBD1 (6 bases). With 4 bases removed from V and 1 base from J, the gap between germline ends came to 26 bases. The CDR3 totals 19 residues. The germline CDR1 and CDR2 sequences are SGHRS and YFSETQ. This chain's CDR3 is CASSRNPTRLQGAQETQYF. As DNA, the CDR3 is TGCGCCAGCAGCCGAAACCCTACGAGGTTACAGGGAGCCCAAGAGACCCAGTACTTC. The whole variable domain, remainder taken from reference TRBV5-1 and TRBJ2-5, is KAGVTQTPRYLIKTRGQQVTLSCSPISGHRSVSWYQQTPGQGLQFLFEYFSETQRNKGNFPGRFSGRQFSNSRSEMNVSTLELGDSALYLCASSRNPTRLQGAQETQYFGPGTRLLVL.

This clonotype was found many times. This sequence joins TRBV12-3 or TRBV12-4 and TRBJ1-6; TRBD1 agrees at 7 bases. This CDR3 region has 15 residues. V shed 7 bases and J 9 bases; nucleotides not matched to a gene: 12. Here the CDR3 DNA reads TGTGCCAGCACCTGGGAAGGGGGCTACGGTTCACCCCTCCACTTT. It codes for CASTWEGGYGSPLHF.